This T cell receptor beta chain was sequenced for a study of T cell responses to AZD1222 COVID-19 vaccine. The assay was immunoSEQ multiplex PCR, and TCRdb's table has in-frame clones only and misses some. The sample lists about 99,000 clones, roughly 87% occurring once. V gave up 4 bases and J gave up 3 bases, with 10 bases separating them. Germline CDR1 and CDR2: LNHDA and SQIVND (reference sequence). This CDR3 spans 13 amino acids. This chain joins TRBV19 and TRBJ2-7; D uncertain. The sequence was obtained from an adult in good health. Sequences were derived from peripheral blood, sampled on day 0 of AZD1222 vaccination. CDR3 region: CASSNLGSYEQYF. The CDR3 nucleotides read TGTGCCAGTAGTAACCTCGGCAGCTACGAGCAGTACTTC.